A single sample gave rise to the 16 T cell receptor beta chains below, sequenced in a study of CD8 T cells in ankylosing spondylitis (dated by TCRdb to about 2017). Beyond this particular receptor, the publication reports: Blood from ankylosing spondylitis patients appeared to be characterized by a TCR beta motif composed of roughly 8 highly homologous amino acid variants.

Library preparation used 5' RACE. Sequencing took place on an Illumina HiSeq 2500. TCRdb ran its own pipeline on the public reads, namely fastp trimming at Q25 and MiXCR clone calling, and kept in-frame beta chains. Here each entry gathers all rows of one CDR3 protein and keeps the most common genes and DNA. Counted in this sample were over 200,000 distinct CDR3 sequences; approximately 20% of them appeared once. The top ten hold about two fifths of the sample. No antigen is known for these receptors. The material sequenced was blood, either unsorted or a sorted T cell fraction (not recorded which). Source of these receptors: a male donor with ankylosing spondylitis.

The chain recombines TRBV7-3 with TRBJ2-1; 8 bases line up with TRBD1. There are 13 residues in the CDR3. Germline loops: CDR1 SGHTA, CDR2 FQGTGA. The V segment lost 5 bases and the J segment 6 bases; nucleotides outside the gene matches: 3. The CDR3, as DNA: TGTGCCAGCAGCATAGGACAGGGCAATGAGCAGTTCTTC. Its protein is CASSIGQGNEQFF. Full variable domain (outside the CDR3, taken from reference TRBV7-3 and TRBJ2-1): GAGVSQTPSNKVTEKGKYVELRCDPISGHTALYWYRQSLGQGPEFLIYFQGTGAADDSGLPNDRFFAVRPEGSVSTLKIQRTERGDSAVYLCASSIGQGNEQFFGPGTRLTVL.

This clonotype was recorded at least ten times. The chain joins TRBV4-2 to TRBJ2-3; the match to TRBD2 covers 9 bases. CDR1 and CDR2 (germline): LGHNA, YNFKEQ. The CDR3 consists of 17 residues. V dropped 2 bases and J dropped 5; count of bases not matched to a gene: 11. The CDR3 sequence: CASSQRSGGGAKDTQYF. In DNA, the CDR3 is TGTGCCAGCAGCCAACGCTCCGGCGGGGGGGCCAAAGATACGCAGTATTTT.

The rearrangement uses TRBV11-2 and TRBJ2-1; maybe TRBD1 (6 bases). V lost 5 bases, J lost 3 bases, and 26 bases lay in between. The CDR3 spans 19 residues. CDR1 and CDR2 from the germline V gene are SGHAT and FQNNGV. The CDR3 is CASSLPPGDPNRLYNEQFF. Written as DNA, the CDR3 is TGTGCCAGCAGCCTACCTCCAGGGGACCCCAACCGACTCTACAATGAGCAGTTCTTC.

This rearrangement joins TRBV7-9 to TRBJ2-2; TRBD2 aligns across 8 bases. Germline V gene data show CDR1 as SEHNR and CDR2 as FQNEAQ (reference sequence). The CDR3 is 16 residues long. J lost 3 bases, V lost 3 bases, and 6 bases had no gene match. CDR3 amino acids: CASSFGASGYTGELFF. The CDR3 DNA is TGTGCCAGCAGCTTTGGAGCTAGCGGGTACACCGGGGAGCTGTTTTTT.

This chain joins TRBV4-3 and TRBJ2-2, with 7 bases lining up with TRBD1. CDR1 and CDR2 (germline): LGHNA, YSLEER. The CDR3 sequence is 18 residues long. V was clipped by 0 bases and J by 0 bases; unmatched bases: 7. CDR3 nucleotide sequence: TGCGCCAGCAGCCAAGAAGATGGGGACAGCGCGAACACCGGGGAGCTGTTTTTT. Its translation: CASSQEDGDSANTGELFF.

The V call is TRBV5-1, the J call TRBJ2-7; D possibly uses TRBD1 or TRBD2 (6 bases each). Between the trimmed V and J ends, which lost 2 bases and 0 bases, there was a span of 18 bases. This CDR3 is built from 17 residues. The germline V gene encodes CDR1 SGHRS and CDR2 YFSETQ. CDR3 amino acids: CASSLPLTGADSYEQYF. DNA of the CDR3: TGCGCCAGCAGCTTACCTTTAACGGGGGCGGACTCCTACGAGCAGTACTTC.

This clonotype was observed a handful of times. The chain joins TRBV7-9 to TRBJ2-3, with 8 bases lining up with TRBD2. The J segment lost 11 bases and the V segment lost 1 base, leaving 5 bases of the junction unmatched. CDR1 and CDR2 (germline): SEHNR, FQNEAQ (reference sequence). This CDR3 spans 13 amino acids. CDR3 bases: TGTGCCAGCAGCTTAGGGGGACTAGATGAGCAGTATTTT. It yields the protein CASSLGGLDEQYF.

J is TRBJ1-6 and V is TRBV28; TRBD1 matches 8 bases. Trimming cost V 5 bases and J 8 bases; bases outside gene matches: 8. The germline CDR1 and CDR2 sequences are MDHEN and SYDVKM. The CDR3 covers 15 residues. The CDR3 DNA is TGTGCCAGCAGTCAGGACAGGGAGATCTATTCACCCCTCCACTTT. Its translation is CASSQDREIYSPLHF.

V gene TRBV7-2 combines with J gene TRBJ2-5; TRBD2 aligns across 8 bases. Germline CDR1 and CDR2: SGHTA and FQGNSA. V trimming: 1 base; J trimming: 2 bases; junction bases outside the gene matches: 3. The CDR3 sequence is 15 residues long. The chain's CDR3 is CASSLGTSIQETQYF. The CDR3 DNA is TGTGCCAGCAGCTTAGGGACTAGCATACAAGAGACCCAGTACTTC.

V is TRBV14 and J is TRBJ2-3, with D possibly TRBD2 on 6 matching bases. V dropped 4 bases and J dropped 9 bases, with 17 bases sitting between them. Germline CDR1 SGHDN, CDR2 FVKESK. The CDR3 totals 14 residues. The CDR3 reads CASSPHQGLITQYF. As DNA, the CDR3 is TGTGCCAGCAGCCCGCATCAGGGACTTATAACGCAGTATTTT.

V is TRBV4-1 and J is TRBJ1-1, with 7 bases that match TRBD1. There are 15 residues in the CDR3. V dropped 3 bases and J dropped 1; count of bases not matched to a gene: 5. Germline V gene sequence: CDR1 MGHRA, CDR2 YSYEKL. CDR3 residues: CASSQPGTENTEAFF. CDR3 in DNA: TGCGCCAGCAGCCAGCCCGGGACAGAGAACACTGAAGCTTTCTTT.

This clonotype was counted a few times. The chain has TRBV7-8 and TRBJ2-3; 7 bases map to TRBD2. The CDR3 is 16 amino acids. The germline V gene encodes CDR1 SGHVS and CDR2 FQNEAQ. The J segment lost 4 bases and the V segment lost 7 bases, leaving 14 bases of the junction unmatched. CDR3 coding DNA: TGTGCCAGCACCCAAGAGCGGGGCCCCTACGCAGATACGCAGTATTTT. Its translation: CASTQERGPYADTQYF.

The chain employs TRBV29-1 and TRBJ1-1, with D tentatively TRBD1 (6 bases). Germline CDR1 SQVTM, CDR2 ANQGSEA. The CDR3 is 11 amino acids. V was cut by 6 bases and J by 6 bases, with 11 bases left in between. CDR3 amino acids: CSVRTDPEAFF. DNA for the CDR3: TGCAGCGTGAGGACAGACCCTGAAGCTTTCTTT.

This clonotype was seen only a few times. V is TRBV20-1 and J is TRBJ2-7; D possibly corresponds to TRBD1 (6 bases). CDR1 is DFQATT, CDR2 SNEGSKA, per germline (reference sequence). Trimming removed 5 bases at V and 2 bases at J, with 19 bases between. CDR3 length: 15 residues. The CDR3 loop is CSAYGRDNPTYEQYF. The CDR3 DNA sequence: TGCAGTGCTTATGGTCGGGACAACCCTACCTACGAGCAGTACTTC.

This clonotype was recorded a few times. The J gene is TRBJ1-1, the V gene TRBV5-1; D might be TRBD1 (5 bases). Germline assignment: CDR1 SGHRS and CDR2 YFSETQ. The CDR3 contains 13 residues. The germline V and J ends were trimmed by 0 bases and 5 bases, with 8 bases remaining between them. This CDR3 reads CASSLDRRTEAFF. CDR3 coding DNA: TGCGCCAGCAGCTTGGACAGGCGGACTGAAGCTTTCTTT. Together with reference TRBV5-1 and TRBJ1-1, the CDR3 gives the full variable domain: KAGVTQTPRYLIKTRGQQVTLSCSPISGHRSVSWYQQTPGQGLQFLFEYFSETQRNKGNFPGRFSGRQFSNSRSEMNVSTLELGDSALYLCASSLDRRTEAFFGQGTRLTVV.

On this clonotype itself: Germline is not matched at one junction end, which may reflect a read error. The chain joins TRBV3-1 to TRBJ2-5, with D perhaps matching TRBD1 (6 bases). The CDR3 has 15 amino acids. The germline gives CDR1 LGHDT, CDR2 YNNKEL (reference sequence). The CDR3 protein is CASCQVRGLQETQYF. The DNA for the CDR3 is TGTGCCAGCTGCCAAGTTAGGGGGTTACAAGAGACCCAGTACTTC.